This T cell receptor beta chain derives from a study of shared clonotypes between healthy human individuals. Overall study: Sampling drew on donors who were two women and three men aged 18 to 49.

Generated by immunoSEQ multiplex PCR, the TCRdb table keeps only in-frame clones and is missing some. The sample contains roughly 500,000 clones, around 80% of which appear only once. Each donor was a Caucasian adult residing in Nashville, Tennessee. Genomic DNA for unsorted samples was obtained from about 90 million PBMCs. Sequenced: PBMCs. The source of this sequence is a middle-aged woman in good health. Some clones in this sample may be carry-over from other donors' samples.

CDR3 sequence (DNA): TGCGCCAGCAGTGCCCGGGAAAGGACTGAAGCTTTCTTT. Protein product: CASSARERTEAFF. The V gene is TRBV10-2, the J gene TRBJ1-1; D is unresolved. The ends were cut back, 4 bases at V and 5 bases at J, with 11 bases in the middle. The germline gives CDR1 WSHSY, CDR2 SAAADI. The CDR3 contains 13 residues.